This T cell receptor (beta chain) was profiled in a study of T cell responses to AZD1222 COVID-19 vaccine. Across the whole study: Investigators merged groups given second doses at roughly 4 or roughly 12 weeks.

Per germline, CDR1 LGHNA and CDR2 YSLEER. The ends were cut back, 0 bases at V and 3 bases at J, with 6 bases in the middle. The CDR3 covers 14 residues. Data came from immunoSEQ multiplex PCR; TCRdb stores just in-frame clones and leaves some out. The sample lists about 150,000 clones, about 90% occurring once. The material sequenced was peripheral blood, taken on day 0 of AZD1222 vaccination. The chain uses TRBV4-3 and TRBJ1-5, with D uncertain. The receptor comes from an adult in good health. The CDR3 protein is CASSQDQLNQPQHF. CDR3 bases: TGCGCCAGCAGCCAAGACCAGCTCAATCAGCCCCAGCATTTT.